This TCR beta chain is drawn from a study of shared clonotypes between healthy human individuals (dated by TCRdb to 2020 to 2022). With respect to the entire study: A couple of women and three men aged 18 to 49 years were included in the cohort. Per donor, three plates each were used for CD4 naive and CD4 memory, two for CD8 naive, and one for CD8 memory. To estimate repertoire size and how much clonotypes are shared between individuals, the study performed deep sequencing of blood TCR repertoires from about 5 healthy adults. Different laboratories and diverse techniques were used to prepare libraries and sequence TCR repertoires, to increase sequencing depth and limit assay-specific biases. Between about 0.8 and 9 billion PBMCs per donor were obtained by leukapheresis.

The donors were healthy, HIV-negative adults who had no recently reported acute infections or vaccinations. Only Caucasian adults living in Nashville, Tennessee, USA were represented among the donors. CD4+ T cells were enriched by magnetic negative selection; naive cells were then positively selected on CD45RA, and the negative fraction formed the memory subset. Blood was collected by leukapheresis, and PBMCs were isolated by Ficoll-Histopaque density gradient centrifugation and then cryopreserved in liquid nitrogen vapor phase. Analytical flow cytometry was used to check the purity and quantity of each magnetically sorted T cell population. Genomic DNA was isolated from each sorted fraction and quantified by UV absorbance on a Nanodrop 2000c. In the case of this clone: This clone's antigen is unknown. There are no base qualities to consult, and no much larger clone falls within one base.

What the work shows at the level of the full study, not this receptor alone: Even with the large sequencing depth, rarefaction of the sorted-subset datasets indicated that sequencing was incomplete. Only blood was sampled, and tissue TCR repertoires likely differ from those in blood. The genetic and exposure-history diversity represented was limited by the small number of donors. Estimated clonotype richness was generally larger for naive than for memory subsets. Across a few donors, about 5.2% of naive CD4, roughly 3.4% of naive CD8, about 2% of memory CD4, and approximately 0.4% of memory CD8 clonotypes were shared. Compared with non-shared clonotypes, clonotypes shared by all four sorted-subset donors had higher generation probabilities. Pairwise subsampling led to the expectation that sequencing depth would affect the degree of clonotype sharing among donors.

Using the deep immunoSEQ assay, TCR CDR3 regions were amplified from genomic DNA by multiplex PCR. Genomic DNA extracted from each cell subset was distributed evenly over all wells of several immunoSEQ 96-well plates, and each plate served as one replicate. For sorted subsets, about 220 ng of genomic DNA, equivalent to roughly 30,000 T cell genomes, went into each replicate PCR. The purified libraries were quantified using a Qubit 3.0 fluorometer, sized with a Bioanalyzer 2100, and then quantified again using the KAPA Library Quantification kit. Every immunoSEQ 96-well plate was sequenced on a dedicated single-read 150-cycle Illumina NextSeq 550 flow cell. On the study's bioinformatics: The immunoSEQ output contained only junctional sequences without quality scores, so filtering could not match that applied to full-length reads. Sequences were annotated with PyIR, a Python wrapper for IgBLAST v1.9, using IMGT germline references to assign V/J genes and CDR3. Any read was removed if the V/J assignment was weak (E-value above 1e-6), the CDR3 was missing, or the read contained stop codons, out-of-frame junctions, or ambiguous translated residues. V3J clonotypes were defined by identical inferred V gene, J gene, and CDR3 amino acid sequence. Percentage overlap between repertoires was calculated by dividing the number of shared unique clonotypes by the size of the smaller repertoire. RTK rarefaction, the Chao1 estimator, and Recon v2.1 estimates of unobserved clonotypes were used to assess repertoire richness. OLGA was used to compute generation probabilities for all TCRbeta clonotypes that the gDNA method yielded from a few donors. As stored in TCRdb, this immuneACCESS dataset retains in-frame rearrangements with V and J assigned. A fraction of the clones does not appear; measured against another copy, unresolved V genes explain less than half of the discrepancy, and the remainder lacks a known reason. From that table come the V and J calls and clone size; the DNA was used to work out D and trimming. In all, the sample holds some 980,000 clones, and 60% to 85% of those were seen once. Nearly 1.5% of the sample goes to the ten largest clones.

The CDR3 has 15 amino acids, counting the end cysteine and phenylalanine. Only the CDR3 DNA is retained, 45 bases long and in frame from the first base. V drops 5 bases and J drops 0 bases, leaving 11 bases in between. According to the germline V gene, CDR1 reads MNHNS and CDR2 reads SASEGT. The sequenced sample consisted of memory CD4+ T cells sorted from blood. The sample's cell subset or site label, decoded: CD45RA-negative fraction. The source of this sequence is a man younger than 35 in good health. Recombination linked TRBV6-1 to TRBJ1-3; no D gene is confidently identified. The DNA sequence is as follows: TGTGCCAGCAGTTCAGGATTGCTCTCTGGAAACACCATATATTTT. This gives the protein CASSSGLLSGNTIYF.